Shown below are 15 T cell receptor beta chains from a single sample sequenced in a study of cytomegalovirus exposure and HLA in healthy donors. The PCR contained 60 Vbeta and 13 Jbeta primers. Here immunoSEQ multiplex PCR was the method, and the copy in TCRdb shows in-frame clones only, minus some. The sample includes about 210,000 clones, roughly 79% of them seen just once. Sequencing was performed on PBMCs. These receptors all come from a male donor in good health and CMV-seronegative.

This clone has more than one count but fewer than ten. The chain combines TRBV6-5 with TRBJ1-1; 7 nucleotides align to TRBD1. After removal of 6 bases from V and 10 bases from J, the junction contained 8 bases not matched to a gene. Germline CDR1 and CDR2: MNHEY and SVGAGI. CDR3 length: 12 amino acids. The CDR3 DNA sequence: TGTGCCAGCAGAAACCAGGGACAGCCAGCTTTCTTT. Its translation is CASRNQGQPAFF.

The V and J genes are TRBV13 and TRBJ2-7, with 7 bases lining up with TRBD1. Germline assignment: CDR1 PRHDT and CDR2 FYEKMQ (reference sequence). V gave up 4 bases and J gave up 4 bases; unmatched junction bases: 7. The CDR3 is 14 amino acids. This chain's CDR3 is CASSSPTGQYEQYF. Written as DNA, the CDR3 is TGTGCCAGCAGCTCCCCGACAGGGCAGTACGAGCAGTACTTC. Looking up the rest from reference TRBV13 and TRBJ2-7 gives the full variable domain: AAGVIQSPRHLIKEKRETATLKCYPIPRHDTVYWYQQGPGQDPQFLISFYEKMQSDKGSIPDRFSAQQFSDYHSELNMSSLELGDSALYFCASSSPTGQYEQYFGPGTRLTVT.

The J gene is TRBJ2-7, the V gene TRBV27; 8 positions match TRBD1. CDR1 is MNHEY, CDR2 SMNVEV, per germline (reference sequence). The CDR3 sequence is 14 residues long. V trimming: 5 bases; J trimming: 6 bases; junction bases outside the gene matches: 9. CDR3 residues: CASSTTGTGPEQYF. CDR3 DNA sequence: TGTGCCAGCAGTACTACCGGGACAGGACCCGAGCAGTACTTC.

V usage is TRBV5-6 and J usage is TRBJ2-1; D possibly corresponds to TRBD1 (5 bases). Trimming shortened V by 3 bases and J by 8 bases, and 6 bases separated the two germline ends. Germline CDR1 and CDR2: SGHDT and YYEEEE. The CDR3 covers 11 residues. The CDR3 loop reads CASSSGHEQFF. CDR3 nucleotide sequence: TGTGCCAGCAGCTCAGGGCATGAGCAGTTCTTC.

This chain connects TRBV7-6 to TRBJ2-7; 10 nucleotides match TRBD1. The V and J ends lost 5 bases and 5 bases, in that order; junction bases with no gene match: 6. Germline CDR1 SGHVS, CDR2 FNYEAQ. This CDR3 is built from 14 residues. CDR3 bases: TGTGCCAGCAGCCCCCGGACAGGGGGGGACGAGCAGTACTTC. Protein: CASSPRTGGDEQYF.

CDR3 region: CASSPGGGALGKTQYF. CDR3 coding DNA: TGTGCCAGCAGCCCAGGGGGCGGGGCCCTCGGGAAGACCCAGTACTTC. V gene TRBV7-2 combines with J gene TRBJ2-5; 8 nucleotides line up with TRBD1. The CDR3 covers 16 residues. Germline lookup yields CDR1 SGHTA and CDR2 FQGNSA. Trimming at V came to 5 bases and at J to 6 bases, leaving 14 bases not matched to a gene. The whole variable domain, filled in from reference TRBV7-2 and TRBJ2-5, reads GAGVSQSPSNKVTEKGKDVELRCDPISGHTALYWYRQSLGQGLEFLIYFQGNSAPDKSGLPSDRFSAERTGGSVSTLTIQRTQQEDSAVYLCASSPGGGALGKTQYFGPGTRLLVL.

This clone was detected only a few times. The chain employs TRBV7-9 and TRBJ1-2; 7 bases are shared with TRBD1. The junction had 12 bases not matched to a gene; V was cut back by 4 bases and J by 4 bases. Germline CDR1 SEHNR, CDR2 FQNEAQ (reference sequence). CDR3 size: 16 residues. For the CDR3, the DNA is TGTGCCAGCAGCTATTCGCCGAAGGGGGCCGTCTATGGCTACACCTTC. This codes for CASSYSPKGAVYGYTF.

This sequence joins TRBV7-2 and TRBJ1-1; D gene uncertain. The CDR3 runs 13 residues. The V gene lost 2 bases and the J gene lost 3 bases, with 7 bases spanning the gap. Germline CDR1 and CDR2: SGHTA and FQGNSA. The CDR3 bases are TGTGCCAGCAGCTTAAACTTGGACACTGAAGCTTTCTTT. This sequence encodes CASSLNLDTEAFF.

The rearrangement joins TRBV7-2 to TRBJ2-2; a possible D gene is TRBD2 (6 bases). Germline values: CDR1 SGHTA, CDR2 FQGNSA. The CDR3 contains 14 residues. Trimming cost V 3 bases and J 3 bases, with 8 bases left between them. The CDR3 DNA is TGTGCCAGCAGCTTCTGGGGGGACACCGGGGAGCTGTTTTTT. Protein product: CASSFWGDTGELFF.

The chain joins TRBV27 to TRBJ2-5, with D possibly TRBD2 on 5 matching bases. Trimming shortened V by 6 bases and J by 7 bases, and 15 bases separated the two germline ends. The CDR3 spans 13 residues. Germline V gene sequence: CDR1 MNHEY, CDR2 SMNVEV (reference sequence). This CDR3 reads CASRRAAEGTQYF. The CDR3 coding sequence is TGTGCCAGCAGGAGAGCGGCAGAGGGGACCCAGTACTTC.

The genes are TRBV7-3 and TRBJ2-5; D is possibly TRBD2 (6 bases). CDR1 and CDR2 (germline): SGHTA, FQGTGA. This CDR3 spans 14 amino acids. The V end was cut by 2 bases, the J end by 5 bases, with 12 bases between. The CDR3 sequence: CASSLLAGRETQYF. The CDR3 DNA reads TGTGCCAGCAGCTTATTGGCAGGGAGGGAGACCCAGTACTTC.

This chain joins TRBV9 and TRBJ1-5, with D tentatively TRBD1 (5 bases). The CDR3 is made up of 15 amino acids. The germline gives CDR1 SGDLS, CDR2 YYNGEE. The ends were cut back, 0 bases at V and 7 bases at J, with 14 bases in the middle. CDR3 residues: CASSVAPGQGQPQHF. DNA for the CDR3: TGTGCCAGCAGCGTAGCCCCGGGTCAGGGACAGCCCCAGCATTTT.

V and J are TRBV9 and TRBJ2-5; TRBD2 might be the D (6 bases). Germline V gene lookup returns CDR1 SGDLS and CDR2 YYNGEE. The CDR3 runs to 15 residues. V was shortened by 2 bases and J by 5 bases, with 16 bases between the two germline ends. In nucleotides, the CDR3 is TGTGCCAGCAGCGTGGAGGGAAGGCCCGAGGAGACCCAGTACTTC. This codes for CASSVEGRPEETQYF.

CDR3 sequence reads: CASPAVGGADGELFF. The CDR3 nucleotides read TGTGCCAGCCCGGCGGTAGGGGGCGCCGACGGGGAGCTGTTTTTT. J is TRBJ2-2 and V is TRBV18; 7 bases map to TRBD1. The CDR3 covers 15 residues. Unmatched junction bases numbered 13, after V lost 8 bases and J lost 7 bases. CDR1 is KGHSH, CDR2 LQKENI, per germline.

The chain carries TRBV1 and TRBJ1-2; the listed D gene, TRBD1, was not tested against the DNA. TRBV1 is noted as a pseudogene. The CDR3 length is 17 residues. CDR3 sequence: CTSSQDSRDREDYGYTF. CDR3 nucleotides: TGCACCAGCAGCCAAGATAGTAGGGACAGGGAGGACTATGGCTACACCTTC.